This T cell receptor beta chain emerged from a study of cytomegalovirus exposure and HLA in healthy donors (dated by TCRdb to about 2017). Concerning the study at large: An earlier analysis of roughly 630 of the donors reported 250 to 300 Gb of sequence data and 100 million to 140 million unique TCR beta sequences from about 179 million T cells. In a later genetic analysis, genome-wide SNP genotypes for 398 of the 666 donors were used, and that subset was treated as a discovery cohort. Roughly five DR-DQ haplotypes were treated as single units for association and clustering because of strong linkage in the cohort. The study aimed to test whether cataloging public T cell receptors could reveal signatures of past pathogen exposure. The study profiled the T cell repertoires of some 610 subjects by immunosequencing and related them to cytomegalovirus serostatus. Donor age, sex, ethnicity and CMV serostatus were compiled alongside the repertoire data. An early release that covered approximately 600 HLA-typed donors contained about 300 gigabases of sequencing data and about 93 million unique TCR sequences. Besides the first cohort of approximately 670 subjects, a separate validation cohort made up of roughly 120 different subjects was used. The later analysis used no new phenotypic data to find candidate immune exposures, relying instead on TCR beta sequences and their occurrence across donors. Across approximately 400 genotyped donors of the cohort, an average of about 240,000 unique TCR beta nucleotide sequences per donor were sequenced, and 15% to 20% of those sequences were non-productive. Typing coverage varied by locus: 629-630 donors for A, B, C, DRB1 and DQB1; roughly 520 for DQA1; around 570 for DPA1; 400 to 480 for DPB1. HLA typing included class I and class II loci at four-digit resolution. A later analysis re-analyzed previously published TCR beta repertoires from roughly 600 donors and added high-resolution HLA genotyping to study TCR occurrence patterns. All discovery cohort repertoires had been generated using a single sequencing platform. To predict cytomegalovirus infection status, the study combined high-throughput TCR immunosequencing, statistical association of individual TCRs with disease status, and machine learning. Among the roughly 370 genotyped donors, around 81% belonged to the genetic ancestry cluster associated with self-reported Caucasian donors. An earlier analysis of several hundred of the donors applied high-throughput TCR beta sequencing to assess whether each TCR beta V gene segment acted as functional or pseudogenic. On the study overall, not on this receptor specifically: The earlier analysis of some 560 of the donors excluded approximately 17 rarely observed V segments, including chromosome 9 orphons, because counts were too low. Only TCR beta chains were sequenced in this cohort, and the absence of alpha or paired-chain data limited detectable features. A later analysis found that TCR association rates varied across HLA loci, with DRB1 alleles showing the most associated TCRs and HLA-C alleles the fewest. A later analysis associated 17,000 or so TCR beta sequences with specific HLA alleles at a false discovery rate of 0.05. The classifier was reported to diagnose cytomegalovirus status with high specificity and sensitivity in both the original and validation cohorts. In vitro tests confirmed that a few of the cytomegalovirus-associated TCR beta chains recognize cytomegalovirus antigens. It was suggested by the authors that the approach could potentially be generalized to other disease states and immunological phenotypes. Most CMV-associated TCR beta chains appeared to be HLA-restricted in a later analysis, and the HLA associations seemed to be driven largely by CMV exposure. The study gave a list of about 170 TCR beta chains associated with cytomegalovirus. A further reported finding was that TCR beta sequences accurately predicted the HLA-A and HLA-B alleles for most subjects in the first cohort. In a later analysis, several top co-occurrence clusters were reported to appear linked to parvovirus B19, influenza, CMV and Epstein-Barr virus. Compared with the approximately 670-donor mean, donors in an Asian-associated ancestry cluster had fewer N-insertions in productive TCRs, according to a later genetic analysis. Roughly uniform sequencing depth across donors was assumed in presence/absence analyses, although this assumption may not hold. Broadly in line with IMGT annotations, most TCR beta V segments showed up in productive rearrangements about 87% or about 30% of the time in an earlier analysis of 450 to 600 of the donors. A later genetic analysis associated a missense DCLRE1C variant with V-gene and J-gene trimming of TCR beta chains, and an independent cohort replicated the association. The 87-base-pair reads could not distinguish some IMGT-functional V segments, including TRBV6-2 and TRBV6-3, so those segments were excluded. Most TCR sequences were observed very rarely across donors, whereas some public TCRs were present in many individuals. The only immune exposure information available for the cohort was CMV serostatus. Correlated functional status among segregating V segments might be attributable to linkage disequilibrium, but an unknown experimental factor could not be ruled out. Because HLA typing was missing for some donors at each locus, association tests included only the typed subset. In a later analysis, HLA-associated TCR beta chains were found to be more clonally expanded and to have lower generation probabilities than equally common non-associated chains. A group of highly shared sequence variants was considered likely to be a technical artifact of the sequencing pipeline. When HLA alleles, especially DR and DQ, strongly co-occurred, TCR associations were difficult to assign to individual alleles.

In the case of this clone: No antigen is known for it. It has no much larger one-base neighbor in the sample; base qualities were not kept.

The cohort was made up of several hundred healthy bone marrow donors. At the time of sampling, all cohort members were nominally healthy, though unrecorded immune exposures were likely present. The donor was CMV seropositive and was included in the group of around 300 seropositive cohort members. A peripheral blood sample was provided by each donor, and peripheral blood mononuclear cells were used for TCR beta sequencing. Genomic DNA was extracted from the blood cell samples with the Qiagen DNeasy Blood Extraction Kit. V sheds 1 base and J sheds 3 bases, leaving 12 bases between their ends. The CDR3 numbers 15 residues from cysteine through phenylalanine. Just the 45-base CDR3 DNA is kept, in frame starting at base 1. Taken from the germline V gene (reference sequence), the CDR1 and CDR2 loops are SEHNR and FQNEAQ. Libraries came from the immunoSEQ multiplex PCR assay. For the multiplex PCR, a mixture combining 60 forward primers for TCR Vbeta segments and 13 reverse primers for TCR Jbeta segments was used. The CDR3 region of rearranged TCR beta genes was amplified from genomic DNA by a multiplex PCR assay. The Illumina HiSeq System was used to sequence the amplified TCR beta libraries as 87-base-pair reads. As for how the authors treated the data: A later analysis counted approximately 74 million unique TCR beta chains across the approximately 700 repertoires, and some 11 million of these chains were shared by at least two donors. Raw reads were error-corrected and collapsed into unique sequences with a nearest-neighbor algorithm that merged closely related sequences to remove PCR and sequencing errors. To assign V, D and J gene segments, CDR3 sequences were aligned to IMGT reference sequences. For a sequence to be retained, a match of at least six nucleotides was required to both a V gene segment and a J gene segment. A rearrangement was called productive if the CDR3 had no stop codons and remained in frame with V and J, and every other rearrangement was called non-productive. Following IMGT convention, CDR3 was defined as the stretch from the second conserved V-encoded cysteine to the conserved J-encoded phenylalanine. The earlier analysis of some 550 of the donors excluded any sequence lacking an unambiguous match to a single V gene segment. In an earlier analysis of about 590 of the donors, a V segment was called functional when productive rearrangements were above 56.7%, and segregating when the standard deviation between donors exceeded 5%. A statistical classification framework was developed to diagnose cytomegalovirus status using the catalog of TCR beta chain sequences. A later analysis assigned V and J genes by comparing TCR nucleotide sequences with IMGT/GENE-DB human TR gene sequences. The TCRdist pipeline was used in a later analysis to assign CDR3 sequences and most-parsimonious VDJ recombination scenarios. In a later analysis, each TCR beta chain was defined by its CDR3 amino acid sequence together with its V-gene family, and reads without a unique V-gene family were excluded. A later analysis removed 600 or so highly shared, low-generation-probability nucleotide sequences to deal with suspected cross-contamination and a sequencing artifact. In a later analysis, a clonal expansion index was calculated for each public chain from normalized within-repertoire ranks of inferred template counts. A later analysis computed generation probabilities with a VDJ recombination model fitted to out-of-frame rearrangements, and checked the results against IGoR. Hypergeometric tests were used in a later analysis to score TCR-TCR, TCR-HLA and TCR-CMV co-occurrence, with a repertoire-size bias correction applied to the TCR pairs. False discovery rates were estimated in a later analysis by permuting HLA or CMV assignments 20 times. In a later analysis, co-occurring TCRs were grouped using DBSCAN, with TCRdist sequence similarity added in when clustering inside HLA-allele-positive subsets. Co-occurrence clustering excluded repertoires with fewer than 30,000 or more than 120,000 public chains, plus five with anomalous nucleotide sharing. In TCRdb, the immuneACCESS table is reduced to in-frame sequences with V and J assigned. These tables do not hold every clone; where another copy was compared, an unresolved V gene accounts for under half, and the others remain unexplained. V, J and clone size are those of that table, while D and trimming were read from the DNA. This sample lists about 150,000 clones; around 67% were detected once. Jointly, the top ten make up roughly 4.5% of the sample.

The chain was built from TRBV7-9 and TRBJ2-5; perhaps TRBD1 is the D gene, with 6 bases matching. The sequencing input was PBMCs. This clonotype was obtained from a man younger than 30 in good health and CMV-seropositive. The nucleotide sequence is TGTGCCAGCAGCTTAGGGGACAAGGATGAAGAGACCCAGTACTTC. Its protein reads: CASSLGDKDEETQYF. The entire variable domain, with the stretches around the CDR3 drawn from the reference TRBV7-9 and TRBJ2-5 proteins, is DTGVSQNPRHKITKRGQNVTFRCDPISEHNRLYWYRQTLGQGPEFLTYFQNEAQLEKSRLLSDRFSAERPKGSFSTLEIQRTEQGDSAMYLCASSLGDKDEETQYFGPGTRLLVL.